The 8 T cell receptor beta chains in this list originate from one sample, sequenced in a study of blood T cell repertoires in COVID-19. Method: immunoSEQ multiplex PCR; TCRdb's copy keeps in-frame clones and lacks some. The repertoire holds 65,000 to 85,000 clones, more than 75% seen once, with around 20% in the top ten. Sequenced sample: peripheral blood. The receptors derive from a human donor in a cohort sampled during active COVID-19.

J is TRBJ1-5 and V is TRBV6-5; D remains unclear. Germline V gene data show CDR1 as MNHEY and CDR2 as SVGAGI. V was trimmed by 7 bases and J by 0 bases, leaving 10 bases between them. CDR3 length equals 14 residues. The CDR3 spells CASIQAYSNQPQHF. CDR3 nucleotides: TGTGCCAGCATCCAGGCGTATAGCAATCAGCCCCAGCATTTT.

V usage is TRBV5-1 and J usage is TRBJ2-5; D is unresolved. V shed 0 bases and J shed 3 bases, with 9 bases lying between them. This CDR3 has 14 residues. Germline CDR1 reads SGHRS; CDR2 reads YFSETQ. The CDR3 sequence: CASSLDLSKETQYF. CDR3 nucleotide sequence: TGCGCCAGCAGCTTGGACTTATCAAAAGAGACCCAGTACTTC. Full variable domain (remainder filled in from reference TRBV5-1 and TRBJ2-5): KAGVTQTPRYLIKTRGQQVTLSCSPISGHRSVSWYQQTPGQGLQFLFEYFSETQRNKGNFPGRFSGRQFSNSRSEMNVSTLELGDSALYLCASSLDLSKETQYFGPGTRLLVL.

The chain recombines TRBV29-1 with TRBJ1-4, with D maybe TRBD1 (5 bases). The germline V gene encodes CDR1 SQVTM and CDR2 ANQGSEA. CDR3 length equals 13 residues. The V gene lost 6 bases and the J gene lost 12 bases, with 20 bases spanning the gap. The CDR3 nucleotides are TGCAGCGTCTCTCAGGGTTTTTTTGCGGAACTGTTTTTT. It translates to CSVSQGFFAELFF.

The gene calls are TRBV18 and TRBJ1-1, with 10 nucleotides matching TRBD1. The ends lost 5 bases at V and 0 bases at J; junction bases unmatched: 9. Per germline, CDR1 KGHSH and CDR2 LQKENI. The CDR3 extends over 17 amino acids. This chain's CDR3 is CASSRTGGSYMNTEAFF. CDR3 coding DNA: TGTGCCAGCTCAAGGACAGGGGGTAGTTATATGAACACTGAAGCTTTCTTT.

This clone was seen only a few times. CDR3 coding DNA: TGTGCCAGTAGTTTTGATCGGGAGACCCAGTACTTC. Amino acids: CASSFDRETQYF. The chain has TRBV19 and TRBJ2-5; unclear D gene. Trimming shortened V by 5 bases and J by 5 bases, and 9 bases separated the two germline ends. CDR3 length equals 12 residues. Germline V lookup: CDR1 LNHDA, CDR2 SQIVND (reference sequence).

This chain connects TRBV4-1 to TRBJ1-5, with 10 nucleotides matching TRBD1. The germline CDR1 and CDR2 sequences are MGHRA and YSYEKL. Losses at the gene ends were 0 bases for V and 2 bases for J; bases not matched to a gene: 16. The CDR3 runs to 21 residues. The CDR3 DNA sequence: TGCGCCAGCAGCCAAGACCTCCACCGGGACAGGGGCCTTGAGGGCAATCAGCCCCAGCATTTT. This sequence encodes CASSQDLHRDRGLEGNQPQHF.

The J gene is TRBJ2-7, the V gene TRBV5-1, with TRBD2 matching 7 bases. CDR1 SGHRS and CDR2 YFSETQ come from the germline V gene. The ends lost 0 bases at V and 8 bases at J; junction bases unmatched: 11. The CDR3 runs 15 residues. Here the CDR3 DNA reads TGCGCCAGCAGCTTGGAGGGCGGGAGAATTCCCCAGCAGTACTTC. Translated, it gives CASSLEGGRIPQQYF.

This clone was seen a handful of times. J is TRBJ2-7 and V is TRBV4-3, with 7 positions matching TRBD1. This CDR3 comprises 13 residues. The germline CDR1 and CDR2 sequences are LGHNA and YSLEER. The ends lost 4 bases at V and 6 bases at J; junction bases unmatched: 6. This CDR3 reads CASSPETGIEQYF. CDR3 DNA: TGCGCCAGCAGCCCGGAGACAGGGATCGAGCAGTACTTC.